These 24 T cell receptor beta chains were sequenced from one sample in a study of response to subunit inactivated influenza vaccine. Using its own MiXCR run on the RT-PCR reads, TCRdb lists one record per CDR3 protein. Altogether some 800,000 distinct CDR3 sequences are present, roughly 20% being singletons, with the ten largest covering about a tenth. Specimen: PBMCs from blood, collected about 5 days after vaccination. The receptors come from a man aged 50 or older who received an inactivated influenza vaccine.

This chain joins TRBV2 and TRBJ2-3, with 14 nucleotides matching TRBD2. Germline V gene sequence: CDR1 SNHLY, CDR2 FYNNEI. Unmatched junction bases numbered 7, after V lost 3 bases and J lost 8 bases. CDR3 length: 16 amino acids. The CDR3 loop is CASSDPGLAGEVTQYF. CDR3 bases: TGTGCCAGCAGTGACCCGGGACTAGCGGGAGAAGTTACGCAGTATTTT.

This chain connects TRBV4-3 to TRBJ1-5; a weak D match, TRBD1 (6 bases). The CDR3 spans 14 residues. Trimming took off 1 base at V and 3 bases at J, with 7 bases between the two ends. CDR1 and CDR2 (germline): LGHNA, YSLEER. The CDR3 nucleotides are TGCGCCAGCAGCCAAGGGGGGCCCAATCAGCCCCAGCATTTT. Translating it yields CASSQGGPNQPQHF.

V is TRBV7-9 and J is TRBJ2-7; 10 nucleotides match TRBD2. CDR3 size: 16 residues. The germline V gene has CDR1 SEHNR and CDR2 FQNEAQ (reference sequence). Trimming at V came to 3 bases and at J to 0 bases, leaving 5 bases not matched to a gene. CDR3 DNA: TGTGCCAGCAGCTTTCCACTAGCGGGGAACTCCTACGAGCAGTACTTC. The encoded protein is CASSFPLAGNSYEQYF.

Here the CDR3 DNA reads TGTGCCAGCGGTACAGGGGTCGGATATGGCTACACCTTC. This codes for CASGTGVGYGYTF. The gene calls are TRBV7-2 and TRBJ1-2; 7 nucleotides line up with TRBD1. Trimming cost V 8 bases and J 5 bases; bases outside gene matches: 8. The CDR3 spans 13 residues. Germline V gene data show CDR1 as SGHTA and CDR2 as FQGNSA.

This clonotype came up a few times. The V and J genes are TRBV11-2 and TRBJ1-2, with TRBD1 identical over 7 bases. The ends lost 5 bases at V and 4 bases at J; junction bases unmatched: 7. The CDR3 is 14 amino acids. Per germline, CDR1 SGHAT and CDR2 FQNNGV. CDR3 bases: TGTGCCAGCAGCCGGGACAGAAACACCTATGGCTACACCTTC. It is translated as CASSRDRNTYGYTF.

The chain has TRBV15 and TRBJ2-7; D tentatively reads TRBD1 or TRBD2 (5 bases each). V shed 1 base and J shed 4 bases, with 20 bases lying between them. CDR1 and CDR2 from the germline V gene are LNHNV and YYDKDF (reference sequence). This CDR3 is 17 amino acids long. In nucleotides, the CDR3 is TGTGCCACCAGCAGAGTCCGAGGGGCCCAGATATCTTACGAGCAGTACTTC. Translation gives CATSRVRGAQISYEQYF. The full variable domain, in which reference TRBV15 and TRBJ2-7 provide the parts outside the CDR3, is DAMVIQNPRYQVTQFGKPVTLSCSQTLNHNVMYWYQQKSSQAPKLLFHYYDKDFNNEADTPDNFQSRRPNTSFCFLDIRSPGLGDTAMYLCATSRVRGAQISYEQYFGPGTRLTVT.

The V and J genes are TRBV20-1 and TRBJ2-1, with 8 nucleotides matching TRBD1. This CDR3 comprises 14 residues. Germline V gene data show CDR1 as DFQATT and CDR2 as SNEGSKA (reference sequence). The trim removed 3 bases at V and 6 bases at J, leaving 7 bases unmatched. CDR3: CSASWGQVSNEQFF. CDR3 bases: TGCAGTGCTAGTTGGGGACAGGTATCCAATGAGCAGTTCTTC.

This clonotype was seen only a few times. This CDR3 reads CASSLAGAGTEAFF. The CDR3 bases are TGTGCCAGCAGCTTAGCTGGGGCGGGCACTGAAGCTTTCTTT. J is TRBJ1-1 and V is TRBV7-9; D possibly corresponds to TRBD1 (5 bases). CDR1 and CDR2 from the germline V gene are SEHNR and FQNEAQ (reference sequence). The V end was cut by 0 bases, the J end by 4 bases, with 9 bases between. This CDR3 comprises 14 residues.

The CDR3 DNA reads as TGTGCCACCAGCTCTCCGGGACAGGGCTACAATGAGCAGTTCTTC. Amino acid sequence: CATSSPGQGYNEQFF. This sequence joins TRBV15 and TRBJ2-1; 9 nucleotides line up with TRBD1. The CDR3 has 15 residues. CDR1 and CDR2 (germline): LNHNV, YYDKDF (reference sequence). The V segment lost 5 bases and the J segment 3 bases; nucleotides outside the gene matches: 5.

This clonotype was observed many times. Because the CDR3 is missing its conserved closing phenylalanine or tryptophan, this is likely a read error. No DNA is shown, since the ends of the CDR3 on it are uncertain; the CDR3 is the one TCRdb lists. The V call is TRBV7-8, the J call TRBJ1-2. The CDR3 length equals 11 residues, ends included. Germline values: CDR1 SGHVS, CDR2 FQNEAQ. This chain's CDR3 is CASSAISSSFY.

The V and J genes are TRBV3-1 and TRBJ1-6, with 7 bases identical to TRBD1. The CDR3 consists of 14 residues. The V segment lost 5 bases and the J segment 8 bases; nucleotides outside the gene matches: 6. Germline values: CDR1 LGHDT, CDR2 YNNKEL (reference sequence). The CDR3 loop reads CASSFRDSYSPLHF. CDR3 nucleotide sequence: TGTGCCAGCAGCTTCCGGGACAGTTATTCACCCCTCCACTTT.

The chain recombines TRBV6-1 with TRBJ2-7; no clear D. V gave up 8 bases and J gave up 2 bases, with 10 bases separating them. Germline CDR1 is MNHNS and CDR2 is SASEGT. CDR3 size: 12 residues. As DNA, the CDR3 is TGTGCCAGCTTGCGCCCTACCTACGAGCAGTACTTC. Its translation is CASLRPTYEQYF.

A few counts support this clonotype. V is TRBV9 and J is TRBJ2-3; D gene unclear. Germline CDR1 and CDR2: SGDLS and YYNGEE. Trimming removed 6 bases at V and 3 bases at J, with 11 bases between. The CDR3 runs to 13 residues. This CDR3 is CASNSRGTDTQYF. The CDR3 DNA reads as TGTGCCAGCAATTCCAGAGGAACAGATACGCAGTATTTT. The whole variable domain, filled in from reference TRBV9 and TRBJ2-3, reads DSGVTQTPKHLITATGQRVTLRCSPRSGDLSVYWYQQSLDQGLQFLIQYYNGEERAKGNILERFSAQQFPDLHSELNLSSLELGDSALYFCASNSRGTDTQYFGPGTRLTVL.

This clonotype was picked up a small number of times. CDR3 in DNA: TGCAGTGCTATAGCGGCTTCCTACAATGAGCAGTTCTTC. It codes for CSAIAASYNEQFF. The V gene is TRBV20-1, the J gene TRBJ2-1; tentative D call: TRBD2 (6 bases). Trimming stripped 4 bases from V and 1 base from J, with 8 bases between. The CDR3 is 13 amino acids. The germline gives CDR1 DFQATT, CDR2 SNEGSKA (reference sequence).

This chain's CDR3 is CASSEAGRGQYF. As DNA, the CDR3 is TGTGCCAGCAGTGAAGCAGGCCGGGGTCAGTACTTC. The chain has TRBV6-1 and TRBJ2-4, with a weak D call TRBD2 (5 bases). V lost 0 bases, J lost 12 bases, and 9 bases lay in between. CDR1 is MNHNS, CDR2 SASEGT, per germline. The CDR3 runs to 12 residues.

This clonotype was seen only a few times. V and J are TRBV3-1 and TRBJ2-1; 12 bases agree with TRBD2. J lost 7 bases, V lost 0 bases, and 7 bases had no gene match. CDR1 and CDR2 from the germline V gene are LGHDT and YNNKEL (reference sequence). The CDR3 sequence is 17 residues long. The CDR3 reads CASSQDALGTSGNEQFF. The CDR3 coding sequence is TGTGCCAGCAGCCAAGATGCCCTAGGGACTAGCGGGAATGAGCAGTTCTTC.

This clonotype was detected a few times. The chain has TRBV28 and TRBJ1-1; possible D gene TRBD1, 5 bases. The length of the CDR3 is 15 residues. CDR1 and CDR2 from the germline V gene are MDHEN and SYDVKM. The V end lost 6 bases, the J end lost 3 bases, and 17 bases lay between the germline ends. In DNA form, the CDR3 reads TGTGCCAGCAGCCGACCCGGGACGTATGACACTGAAGCTTTCTTT. Protein product: CASSRPGTYDTEAFF.

This clonotype occurred a few times. The gene calls are TRBV20-1 and TRBJ2-7; TRBD2 agrees at 15 bases. Germline V gene data show CDR1 as DFQATT and CDR2 as SNEGSKA (reference sequence). There are 18 residues in the CDR3. J lost 7 bases, V lost 7 bases, and 20 bases had no gene match. CDR3 DNA sequence: TGCAGTGTCGATACGTTGGGACTAGCGGGAGGTAGAGCTGTGGAGCAGTACTTC. Translating gives CSVDTLGLAGGRAVEQYF.

V usage is TRBV3-1 and J usage is TRBJ1-2; TRBD1 aligns across 9 bases. Germline V gene lookup returns CDR1 LGHDT and CDR2 YNNKEL (reference sequence). The ends lost 0 bases at V and 7 bases at J; junction bases unmatched: 6. There are 15 residues in the CDR3. CDR3 in DNA: TGTGCCAGCAGCCAAGATCGGAACAGGGGGCTTGGCTACACCTTC. Its translation is CASSQDRNRGLGYTF.

This clonotype appeared a few times. The V call is TRBV29-1, the J call TRBJ1-5; D ambiguous. The germline V and J ends were trimmed by 6 bases and 4 bases, with 10 bases remaining between them. This CDR3 region has 12 residues. Germline CDR1 and CDR2: SQVTM and ANQGSEA. CDR3 in DNA: TGCAGCGTGAAGAACGGGAATCAGCCCCAGCATTTT. Translation gives CSVKNGNQPQHF.

This clonotype occurred a few times. The chain employs TRBV11-2 and TRBJ2-5; TRBD1 matches at 7 bases. Germline assignment: CDR1 SGHAT and CDR2 FQNNGV. This CDR3 contains 15 residues. V shed 5 bases, J shed 1 base, and the junction held 7 bases outside the gene matches. The CDR3 region is CASSAPTGVQETQYF. The CDR3 nucleotides are TGTGCCAGCAGCGCACCAACAGGGGTCCAAGAGACCCAGTACTTC. Full variable domain (rest looked up from reference TRBV11-2 and TRBJ2-5): EAGVAQSPRYKIIEKRQSVAFWCNPISGHATLYWYQQILGQGPKLLIQFQNNGVVDDSQLPKDRFSAERLKGVDSTLKIQPAKLEDSAVYLCASSAPTGVQETQYFGPGTRLLVL.

This clonotype has a handful of counts. This chain links TRBV24-1 with TRBJ2-3, with TRBD1 as a possible D gene (6 bases). The CDR3 is made up of 14 amino acids. The ends were cut back, 5 bases at V and 3 bases at J, with 11 bases in the middle. From germline, CDR1 is KGHDR and CDR2 SFDVKD. The CDR3 protein is CATSARGTTDTQYF. The CDR3, as DNA: TGTGCCACCAGTGCAAGGGGGACGACAGATACGCAGTATTTT.

This clonotype was observed a handful of times. CDR3 nucleotide sequence: TGTGCCAGCAGACCACCAACAGGGCGAGATACGCAGTATTTT. Protein product: CASRPPTGRDTQYF. The chain uses TRBV7-2 and TRBJ2-3, with a weak D call TRBD1 (6 bases). The CDR3 covers 14 residues. Trimming removed 6 bases at V and 5 bases at J, with 15 bases between. Germline CDR1 reads SGHTA; CDR2 reads FQGNSA. Combining the CDR3 with reference TRBV7-2 and TRBJ2-3 gives the whole variable domain GAGVSQSPSNKVTEKGKDVELRCDPISGHTALYWYRQSLGQGLEFLIYFQGNSAPDKSGLPSDRFSAERTGGSVSTLTIQRTQQEDSAVYLCASRPPTGRDTQYFGPGTRLTVL.

This clonotype was seen more than once but under ten times. V gene TRBV6-2 or TRBV6-3 combines with J gene TRBJ2-1; 15 nucleotides agree with TRBD2. Unmatched junction bases numbered 14, after V lost 5 bases and J lost 9 bases. The germline CDR1 and CDR2 sequences are MNHEY and SVGEGT. CDR3 length: 18 amino acids. DNA for the CDR3: TGTGCCAGCAGTACCACAACATGGACTAGCGGGAGGGCCTTTGAGCAGTTCTTC. Translating it yields CASSTTTWTSGRAFEQFF.